Following are 15 T cell receptor beta chains from one sample sequenced in a study of T cells in severe cutaneous drug reactions. Bulk and single-cell libraries used iRepertoire multiplex PCR with TCR subtype-specific primers. For each CDR3 protein, TCRdb gives one entry from its re-call of the multiplex PCR reads, without DNA. This listing includes 20,000 to 25,000 distinct CDR3 sequences. Carbamazepine had induced Stevens-Johnson syndrome or toxic epidermal necrolysis in the sequenced donors. The specimen was PBMCs. These receptors originate from a human donor with toxic epidermal necrolysis, a severe cutaneous drug reaction.

V usage is TRBV9 and J usage is TRBJ2-1; TCRdb indicates TRBD1, and absent DNA this call remains unverified. The CDR3 consists of 15 residues. In germline, CDR1 is SGDLS, CDR2 YYNGEE. CDR3 loop: CASTPTGQGSLGQFF.

This sequence joins TRBV4-1 and TRBJ1-4. CDR1 and CDR2 from the germline V gene are MGHRA and YSYEKL. The CDR3 has 15 amino acids. This CDR3 is CASSQDLNRGEKLFF.

CDR3 in amino acids: CAISELAANTGELFF. The gene calls are TRBV10-3 and TRBJ2-2; as DNA is missing, the TRBD2 call by TCRdb cannot be tested. This CDR3 has 15 residues. The germline V gene has CDR1 ENHRY and CDR2 SYGVKD.

The V call is TRBV9, the J call TRBJ2-3. The CDR3 length is 14 residues. Germline CDR1 and CDR2: SGDLS and YYNGEE. CDR3 protein: CASSVEGSTDTQYF.

V and J are TRBV7-8 and TRBJ2-1; TCRdb lists TRBD1, though no DNA is available to test this call. Germline CDR1 SGHVS, CDR2 FQNEAQ. The CDR3 has 14 residues. CDR3 sequence: CASSFAGANYEQFF.

This rearrangement joins TRBV7-9 to TRBJ2-1; with no DNA, the TCRdb D assignment of TRBD2 cannot be verified. Germline V gene data show CDR1 as SEHNR and CDR2 as FQNEAQ (reference sequence). CDR3 size: 13 residues. The CDR3 sequence is CASSKLGSDEQFF.

V gene TRBV6-5 combines with J gene TRBJ2-1; TCRdb designates TRBD1, a call that cannot be tested without DNA. The CDR3 runs to 13 residues. From germline, CDR1 is MNHEY and CDR2 SVGAGI. CDR3 loop: CASSWGPKGEQFF.

V is TRBV19 and J is TRBJ2-1; the TCRdb D gene call, TRBD1, has no DNA to confirm it. From germline, CDR1 is LNHDA and CDR2 SQIVND (reference sequence). The length of the CDR3 is 15 residues. This chain's CDR3 is CASSIGGPLDNEQFF.

The chain joins TRBV10-3 to TRBJ1-2; TCRdb's D gene call, TRBD1, goes unchecked for lack of DNA. The length of the CDR3 is 12 residues. The germline gives CDR1 ENHRY, CDR2 SYGVKD. The CDR3 protein is CAIKGQGDGYTF.

The genes are TRBV2 and TRBJ2-5. This CDR3 spans 12 amino acids. Germline V gene data show CDR1 as SNHLY and CDR2 as FYNNEI. CDR3 protein: CASVGTAETQYF.

This clonotype is labeled medium-sized (0.01 to 0.1%) based on frequency. V gene TRBV30 combines with J gene TRBJ2-7; as DNA is missing, the TRBD1 call by TCRdb cannot be tested. This CDR3 is built from 12 residues. Germline values: CDR1 GTSNPN, CDR2 SVGIG (reference sequence). The chain's CDR3 is CAFARGAYEQYF.

The chain uses TRBV7-8 and TRBJ2-5; absent DNA, TCRdb's TRBD2 call cannot be checked. Germline CDR1 SGHVS, CDR2 FQNEAQ. The CDR3 length is 17 residues. CDR3 loop: CASSLGLATYQQETQYF.

This sequence joins TRBV2 and TRBJ1-3. The germline V gene has CDR1 SNHLY and CDR2 FYNNEI. CDR3 size: 14 residues. Here the CDR3 reads CASRRGGTGNTIYF.

This chain links TRBV28 with TRBJ2-3; absent DNA, TCRdb's TRBD2 call cannot be checked. The CDR3 has 17 residues. CDR1 and CDR2 (germline): MDHEN, SYDVKM. The CDR3 loop is CASSHSSDTASTDTQYF.

The rearrangement uses TRBV24-1 and TRBJ2-3; TCRdb names TRBD1, which stays unverified in the absence of DNA. The CDR3 spans 13 residues. CDR1 is KGHDR and CDR2 is SFDVKD in the germline V gene. The CDR3 protein is CATSEDRGDTQYF.